The 20 T cell receptor beta chains given below trace back to one sample, sequenced in a study of cytomegalovirus exposure and HLA in healthy donors. The PCR ran on 60 Vbeta and 13 Jbeta primers. Sequenced by immunoSEQ multiplex PCR; TCRdb stores in-frame clones only, minus some. The sample lists about 110,000 clones, 75% to 85% occurring once. Sequencing was done on a sample of PBMCs. The receptors shown here come from a woman aged 18-29 years in good health and CMV-seropositive.

This chain joins TRBV5-4 and TRBJ1-1, with 8 bases matching TRBD1. The CDR3 length is 14 residues. J gave up 4 bases and V 4 bases, and 6 bases lay outside the gene matches. The germline V gene has CDR1 SGHNT and CDR2 YYREEE (reference sequence). CDR3 sequence (DNA): TGTGCCAGCAGCCTTGGACAGGGTGTCACTGAAGCTTTCTTT. Translated: CASSLGQGVTEAFF.

The chain employs TRBV5-8 and TRBJ2-2; weak D call: TRBD2 (5 bases). This CDR3 is built from 14 residues. The germline gives CDR1 SGHTS, CDR2 YDEGEE. Trimming took 0 bases from V and 4 from J, leaving 7 bases between them. The CDR3 loop is CASSLAGGTGELFF. In nucleotides, the CDR3 is TGTGCCAGCAGCTTGGCTGGAGGCACCGGGGAGCTGTTTTTT. The full variable domain, with the rest looked up from reference TRBV5-8 and TRBJ2-2, is EAGVTQSPTHLIKTRGQQATLRCSPISGHTSVYWYQQALGLGLQFLLWYDEGEERNRGNFPPRFSGRQFPNYSSELNVNALELEDSALYLCASSLAGGTGELFFGEGSRLTVL.

This clone is a singleton in its sample. One end of the junction is discordant with germline, which a read error may explain. The chain uses TRBV7-7 and TRBJ2-1; maybe TRBD2 (6 bases). Germline V lookup: CDR1 SSHAT, CDR2 FNYEAQ (reference sequence). There are 13 residues in the CDR3. Written as DNA, the CDR3 is TGTGCTAGCAGCTTAACGGGGGAGGCTGAGCAGTTCTTC. It translates to CASSLTGEAEQFF.

This chain links TRBV6-4 with TRBJ1-1; possibly TRBD1 for D (5 bases). The CDR3 has 14 amino acids. Germline V CDR1 and CDR2: MRHNA, SNTAGT. V lost 4 bases to trimming and J lost 3 bases, with 12 bases between them. CDR3 DNA: TGTGCCAGCAGTGCCGATTTCAGGGACACTGAAGCTTTCTTT. It codes for CASSADFRDTEAFF.

The gene calls are TRBV11-2 and TRBJ2-5, with D unresolved. The DNA matches TRBJ2-7 better at its end, which makes the J call doubtful. The germline CDR1 and CDR2 sequences are SGHAT and FQNNGV. This CDR3 contains 14 residues. The CDR3 loop is CASSLDFTAYEQYF. In nucleotides, the CDR3 is TGTGCCAGCAGCTTAGATTTTACAGCCTACGAGCAGTACTTC.

The chain couples TRBV19 to TRBJ2-1, with 14 nucleotides matching TRBD2. The CDR3 sequence is 14 residues long. Germline V CDR1 and CDR2: LNHDA, SQIVND (reference sequence). The V segment lost 11 bases and the J segment 7 bases; nucleotides outside the gene matches: 7. CDR3 nucleotides: TGTGCCTGCGCGACTAGCGGGAGGGAGAATGAGCAGTTCTTC. The encoded protein is CACATSGRENEQFF.

J is TRBJ2-2 and V is TRBV19; 8 bases map to TRBD2. In germline, CDR1 is LNHDA, CDR2 SQIVND (reference sequence). With 5 bases clipped from V and 4 bases from J, the junction kept 6 bases outside the gene matches. This CDR3 is built from 15 residues. CDR3 region: CASSPRLALTGELFF. CDR3 in DNA: TGTGCCAGTAGTCCGCGACTAGCGCTCACCGGGGAGCTGTTTTTT.

This chain uses TRBV9 with TRBJ2-1, with D possibly TRBD2 on 6 matching bases. The germline V and J ends were trimmed by 3 bases and 2 bases, with 6 bases remaining between them. The CDR3 is 13 residues long. In germline, CDR1 is SGDLS, CDR2 YYNGEE. CDR3 nucleotide sequence: TGTGCCAGCAGCGGGAGGGCCTACAATGAGCAGTTCTTC. Translated, it gives CASSGRAYNEQFF.

The chain combines TRBV6-5 with TRBJ2-1, with D possibly being TRBD2 (5 bases). V lost 6 bases, J lost 7 bases, and 13 bases lay in between. The CDR3 loop spans 13 amino acids. Germline lookup yields CDR1 MNHEY and CDR2 SVGAGI. This chain's CDR3 is CASSLLRRNEQFF. The CDR3 DNA reads as TGTGCCAGCAGCCTCCTAAGGAGGAATGAGCAGTTCTTC.

The genes are TRBV5-4 and TRBJ2-5; TRBD2 is a possible D gene (7 bases). The germline V and J ends were trimmed by 3 bases and 6 bases, with 15 bases remaining between them. CDR3 size: 14 residues. Per the germline V gene, CDR1 is SGHNT and CDR2 is YYREEE (reference sequence). Here the CDR3 reads CASSWRGGAKTQYF. CDR3 nucleotide sequence: TGTGCCAGCAGCTGGAGGGGGGGTGCAAAGACCCAGTACTTC. Drawing the rest from reference TRBV5-4 and TRBJ2-5, the complete variable domain is ETGVTQSPTHLIKTRGQQVTLRCSSQSGHNTVSWYQQALGQGPQFIFQYYREEENGRGNFPPRFSGLQFPNYSSELNVNALELDDSALYLCASSWRGGAKTQYFGPGTRLLVL.

The chain employs TRBV9 and TRBJ2-7; 7 bases agree with TRBD1. The CDR3 consists of 13 residues. V dropped 7 bases and J dropped 5; count of bases not matched to a gene: 9. Germline CDR1 SGDLS, CDR2 YYNGEE. The CDR3 coding sequence is TGTGCCAGCGGCCGCGAGACAGGGAACGAGCAGTACTTC. Protein sequence: CASGRETGNEQYF.

CDR3 in DNA: TGTGCCAGCAGTTTCAGACAACTCTACGAGCAGTACTTC. Its protein is CASSFRQLYEQYF. The chain employs TRBV28 and TRBJ2-7; the D is unclear. The CDR3 contains 13 residues. The germline CDR1 and CDR2 sequences are MDHEN and SYDVKM. Deletions cut 3 bases from V and 3 bases from J, with 9 bases between.

This clone came up once. This sequence joins TRBV6-5 and TRBJ2-3, with D perhaps TRBD1 (6 bases). Germline CDR1 reads MNHEY; CDR2 reads SVGAGI. This CDR3 comprises 15 residues. V gave up 0 bases and J gave up 5 bases, with 12 bases separating them. The CDR3 sequence is CASSYSQGLVDTQYF. As DNA, the CDR3 is TGTGCCAGCAGTTACTCGCAGGGGCTGGTAGATACGCAGTATTTT.

The V gene is TRBV7-2, the J gene TRBJ2-1; 10 nucleotides line up with TRBD2. The ends lost 5 bases at V and 6 bases at J; junction bases unmatched: 10. CDR1 and CDR2 (germline): SGHTA, FQGNSA. This CDR3 spans 16 amino acids. The CDR3 protein is CASSPSIGLAVNEQFF. CDR3 in DNA: TGTGCCAGCAGCCCTAGCATCGGACTAGCGGTCAATGAGCAGTTCTTC.

The chain uses TRBV11-3 and TRBJ2-7, with D uncertain. Trimming removed 1 base from V and 3 bases from J, with 7 bases in between. In germline, CDR1 is SGHNT, CDR2 YENEEA. CDR3 size: 13 residues. The CDR3 protein is CASSLGDNYEQYF. In DNA, the CDR3 is TGTGCCAGCAGCTTAGGAGACAACTACGAGCAGTACTTC.

The chain carries TRBV30 and TRBJ1-1; no firm D call. V was cut by 3 bases and J by 0 bases, with 8 bases left in between. The germline gives CDR1 GTSNPN, CDR2 SVGIG (reference sequence). The CDR3 runs 13 residues. The CDR3 is CAWRAELNTEAFF. The DNA for the CDR3 is TGTGCCTGGAGGGCAGAATTGAACACTGAAGCTTTCTTT.

The rearrangement links TRBV6-1 to TRBJ1-3; D unclear. This CDR3 has 12 amino acids. V shed 9 bases and J shed 2 bases, with 8 bases lying between them. Germline CDR1 and CDR2: MNHNS and SASEGT. The CDR3 spells CASLRPGNTIYF. The CDR3 region has the DNA TGTGCCAGTCTGAGGCCTGGAAACACCATATATTTT.

The chain recombines TRBV25-1 with TRBJ1-1, with 11 bases lining up with TRBD1. After removal of 2 bases from V and 1 base from J, the junction contained 6 bases not matched to a gene. The CDR3 length is 17 residues. CDR1 and CDR2 (germline): MGHDK, SYGVNS. The CDR3 region has the DNA TGTGCCAGCAGTGAACAAGGACAGGGGGCGCCGAACACTGAAGCTTTCTTT. Its translation is CASSEQGQGAPNTEAFF.

This chain joins TRBV10-3 and TRBJ1-2, with a possible D match to TRBD1 (5 bases). Germline V gene data show CDR1 as ENHRY and CDR2 as SYGVKD. The CDR3 extends over 14 amino acids. V shed 9 bases and J shed 2 bases, with 16 bases lying between them. The CDR3 sequence is CAIEDQGRNYGYTF. In DNA, the CDR3 is TGTGCCATTGAAGACCAGGGCAGGAACTATGGCTACACCTTC.

The V gene is TRBV15, the J gene TRBJ1-2; 10 nucleotides align to TRBD1. The V gene end was trimmed by 5 bases and the J gene end by 6 bases; junction bases not matched to a gene: 9. Germline V CDR1 and CDR2: LNHNV, YYDKDF (reference sequence). The CDR3 loop spans 15 amino acids. CDR3 nucleotides: TGTGCCACCAGCGAAGACAGGGGGCGCATGCATGGCTACACCTTC. Its translation: CATSEDRGRMHGYTF.